This T cell receptor (beta chain) originates from a study of T cells in tuberculosis. Overall study results and limits: Selection depended on which cryopreserved specimens were available.

V lost 5 bases and J 0 bases, leaving 11 bases between the germline ends. There are 15 residues in the CDR3. Germline V gene data show CDR1 as SEHNR and CDR2 as FQNEAQ (reference sequence). About this clone: As yet, its antigen is unknown.

The table came from immunoSEQ multiplex PCR; TCRdb's copy has only in-frame clones and leaves some out. This sample yields around 30,000 clones, of which 90% to 95% are seen a single time; roughly 5% belongs to the top ten. The source is a donor aged 10-30 years with latent tuberculosis or without tuberculosis infection. The genes are TRBV7-9 and TRBJ1-3, with D maybe TRBD1 (5 bases). What was sequenced was PBMCs. The CDR3, as DNA: TGTGCCAGCAGCCCCCGGGGGAACTCTGGAAACACCATATATTTT. This encodes CASSPRGNSGNTIYF.